This T cell receptor beta chain derives from a study of blood T cell repertoires in COVID-19. Looking at the study overall: Samples came from the United States, Italy and Spain, spanning acute and convalescent COVID-19. PBMCs, B-cell-depleted T cells, or T cells provided the cDNA or gDNA that made up the material.

Per the original data handling: Nucleated cell counts were estimated from reference gene primer amplification. Produced via immunoSEQ multiplex PCR; TCRdb's table is partial and in-frame only. The V and J calls and clone size come from that table; D and trimming were worked out from the DNA. Here the sample spans under 250,000 clones, roughly 92% being singletons. Seattle researchers signed up patients amid active infection and tracked them longitudinally. CDR3 length: 17 residues. V shed 0 bases and J 5 bases; nucleotides not matched to a gene: 8. CDR1 is SGDLS, CDR2 YYNGEE, per germline. The V gene is TRBV9, the J gene TRBJ2-2; 9 bases align to TRBD2. The TCR sequence derives from a man aged 55 to 70 with COVID-19, enrolled during active disease. Source material: peripheral blood. The DNA for the CDR3 is TGTGCCAGCAGCGTAGAGGGTCTAGCGGGGCGGACCGGGGAGCTGTTTTTT. This gives the protein CASSVEGLAGRTGELFF.